This T cell receptor beta chain was obtained from a study of blood T cell repertoires in COVID-19. Study-wide context: COVID-19 samples from acute and convalescent phases originated in the United States, Italy and Spain. The cDNA or gDNA used as material had been derived from T cells, B-cell-depleted T cells, or PBMCs.

In the original analysis: From reference gene primer amplification, estimates of nucleated cell counts were derived. The assay was immunoSEQ multiplex PCR, and TCRdb's table has in-frame clones only and misses some. V, J and clone size reflect that table, while D and trimming were determined from the DNA. Of about 65,000 clones listed, roughly four fifths were seen once; the top ten hold about 9.4%. Patients at the Seattle site were enrolled during active infection and followed longitudinally. The sequenced sample was peripheral blood. This sequence originates from a man aged 45-65 years with COVID-19, enrolled during active disease.

CDR3 residues: CASGDRYNEQFF. CDR3 sequence (DNA): TGTGCCAGCGGGGACCGGTACAATGAGCAGTTCTTC. This chain uses TRBV30 with TRBJ2-1; 7 positions match TRBD2. Germline loops: CDR1 GTSNPN, CDR2 SVGIG (reference sequence). The CDR3 has 12 amino acids. With 8 bases clipped from V and 4 bases from J, the junction kept 5 bases outside the gene matches.